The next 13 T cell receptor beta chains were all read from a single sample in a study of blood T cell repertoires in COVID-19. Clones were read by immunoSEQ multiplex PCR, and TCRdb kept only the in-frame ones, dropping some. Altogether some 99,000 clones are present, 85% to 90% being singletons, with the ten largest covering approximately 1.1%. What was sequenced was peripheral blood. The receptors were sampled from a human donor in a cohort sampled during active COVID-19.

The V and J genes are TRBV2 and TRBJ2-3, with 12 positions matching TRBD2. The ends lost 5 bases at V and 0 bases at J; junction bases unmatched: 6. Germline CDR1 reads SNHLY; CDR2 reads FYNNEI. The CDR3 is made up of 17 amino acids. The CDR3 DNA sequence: TGTGCCAGCAGTCGGTGGACTAGCGGGGCCAGCACAGATACGCAGTATTTT. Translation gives CASSRWTSGASTDTQYF.

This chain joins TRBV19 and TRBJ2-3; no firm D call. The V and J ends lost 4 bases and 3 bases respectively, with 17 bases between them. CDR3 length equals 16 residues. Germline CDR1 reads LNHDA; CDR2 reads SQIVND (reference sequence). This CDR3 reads CASSRLFLGWTDTQYF. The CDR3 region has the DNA TGTGCCAGTAGTAGACTCTTTCTCGGGTGGACAGATACGCAGTATTTT.

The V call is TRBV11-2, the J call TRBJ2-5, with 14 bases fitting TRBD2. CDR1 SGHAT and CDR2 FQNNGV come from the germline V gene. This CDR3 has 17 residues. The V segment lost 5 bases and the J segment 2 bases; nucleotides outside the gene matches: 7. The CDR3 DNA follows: TGTGCCAGCAGCATTGGGACTAGCGGGGGCCAACAAGAGACCCAGTACTTC. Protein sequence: CASSIGTSGGQQETQYF.

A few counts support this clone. The CDR3 here is CASSPGQGFSQPQHF. In DNA, the CDR3 is TGTGCCAGCAGCCCGGGACAGGGGTTCAGTCAGCCCCAGCATTTT. The J gene is TRBJ1-5, the V gene TRBV7-9; TRBD1 aligns across 10 bases. With 5 bases clipped from V and 6 bases from J, the junction kept 7 bases outside the gene matches. The CDR3 is 15 amino acids. CDR1 and CDR2 from the germline V gene are SEHNR and FQNEAQ (reference sequence).

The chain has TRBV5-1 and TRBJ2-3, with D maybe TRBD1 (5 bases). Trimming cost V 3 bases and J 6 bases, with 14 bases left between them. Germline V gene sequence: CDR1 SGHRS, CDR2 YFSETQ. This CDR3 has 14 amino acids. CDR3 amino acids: CASSSRLGPDTQYF. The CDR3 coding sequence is TGCGCCAGCAGCTCGCGATTGGGGCCCGATACGCAGTATTTT.

The CDR3: CSASSWQRSYNEQFF. The CDR3 DNA follows: TGCAGTGCTAGTTCGTGGCAAAGATCCTACAATGAGCAGTTCTTC. V usage is TRBV20-1 and J usage is TRBJ2-1, with D uncertain. The CDR3 is made up of 15 amino acids. Between the trimmed V and J ends, which lost 3 bases and 1 base, there was a span of 13 bases. The V gene's germline CDR1 is DFQATT and CDR2 SNEGSKA (reference sequence).

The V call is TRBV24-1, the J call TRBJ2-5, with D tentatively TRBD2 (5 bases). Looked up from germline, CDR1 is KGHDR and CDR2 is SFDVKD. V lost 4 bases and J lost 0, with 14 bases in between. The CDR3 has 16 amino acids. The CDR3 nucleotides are TGTGCCACCAGTGAGTATGGCGGAGGAGACCAAGAGACCCAGTACTTC. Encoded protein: CATSEYGGGDQETQYF.

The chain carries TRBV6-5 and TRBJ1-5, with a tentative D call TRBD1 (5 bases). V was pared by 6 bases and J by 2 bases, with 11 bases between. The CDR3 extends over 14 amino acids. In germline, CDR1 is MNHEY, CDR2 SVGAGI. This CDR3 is CASRQESGNQPQHF. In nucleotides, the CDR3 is TGTGCCAGCAGACAGGAGTCGGGCAATCAGCCCCAGCATTTT.

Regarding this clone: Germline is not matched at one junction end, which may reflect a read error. The chain's CDR3 is CASSLGTEPFFFF. The CDR3 nucleotides read TGTGCCAGCAGCTTAGGGACAGAACCTTTTTTTTTCTTT. The J gene is TRBJ2-2, the V gene TRBV7-8; perhaps TRBD1 as D (6 bases). The germline gives CDR1 SGHVS, CDR2 FQNEAQ. This CDR3 has 13 amino acids.

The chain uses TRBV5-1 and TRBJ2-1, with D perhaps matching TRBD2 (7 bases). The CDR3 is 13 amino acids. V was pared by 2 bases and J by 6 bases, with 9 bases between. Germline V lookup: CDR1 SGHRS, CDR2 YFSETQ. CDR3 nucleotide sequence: TGCGCCAGCAGCTTTAGGGGGGGCAATGAGCAGTTCTTC. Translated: CASSFRGGNEQFF.

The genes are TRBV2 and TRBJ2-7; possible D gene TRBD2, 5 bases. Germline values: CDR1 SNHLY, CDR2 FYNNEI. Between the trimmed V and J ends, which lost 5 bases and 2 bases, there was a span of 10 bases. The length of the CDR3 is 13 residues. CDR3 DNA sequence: TGTGCCAGCAGTAGTACTAGACCCTACGAGCAGTACTTC. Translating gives CASSSTRPYEQYF.

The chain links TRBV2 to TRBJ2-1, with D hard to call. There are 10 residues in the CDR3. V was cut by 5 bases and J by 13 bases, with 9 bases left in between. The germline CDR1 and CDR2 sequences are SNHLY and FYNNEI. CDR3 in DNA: TGTGCCAGCAGTCCCCAATTCCAGTTCTTC. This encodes CASSPQFQFF.

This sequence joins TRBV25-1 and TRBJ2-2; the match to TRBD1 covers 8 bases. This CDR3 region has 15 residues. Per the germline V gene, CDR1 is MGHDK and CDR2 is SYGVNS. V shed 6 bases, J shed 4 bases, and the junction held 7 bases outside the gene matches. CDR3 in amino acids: CASSQAGGATGELFF. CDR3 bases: TGTGCCAGCAGCCAGGCAGGGGGCGCCACCGGGGAGCTGTTTTTT.